This T cell receptor beta chain was recorded in a study of cytomegalovirus exposure and HLA in healthy donors. The study, taken as a whole, reports: When a later analysis was performed, an Asian-associated ancestry cluster reportedly had fewer N-insertions than the approximately 680-donor mean. Later genetic work tied a missense DCLRE1C variant to beta-chain V and J trimming. Other equally common chains were less clonally expanded than HLA-associated TCR beta chains, a later analysis showed.

The CDR3 runs 14 residues. Trimming stripped 7 bases from V and 4 bases from J, with 14 bases between. The germline gives CDR1 MNHEY, CDR2 SMNVEV (reference sequence). Researchers ran the PCR with 60 Vbeta and 13 Jbeta primers. Assay: immunoSEQ multiplex PCR; the TCRdb copy retains only in-frame clones and omits some. This sample carries around 150,000 clones, roughly 80% of them seen once, and the ten largest clones take 2% to 2.5%. On this clone: The antigen is unknown.

The genes are TRBV27 and TRBJ2-1, with D tentatively TRBD1 (5 bases). Specimen: PBMCs. This receptor was obtained from a man aged 25-45 years in good health and CMV-seronegative. Here the CDR3 DNA reads TGTGCCAGCACCCAAACAGGAAATTACAATGAGCAGTTCTTC. It specifies CASTQTGNYNEQFF.